This entry features one T cell receptor (beta chain) sequence. The table lists this clone with a few counts. Its target antigen remains unknown. Base qualities are not recorded, but no much larger clone differs from it by a single base. The sample belongs to a study of beta chain features in type 1 diabetes listed by TCRdb under 2018. A note on the overall study: Mean age, gender distribution, total cell number and subset yield did not differ between patients and healthy donors. The study compared TCRB repertoires of sorted circulating CD4+ T cell subsets between recently diagnosed type 1 diabetes patients and matched healthy donors. Naive and central memory subsets were obtained from all 30 or so donors, but regulatory and stem cell-like memory subsets were isolated from only 8 patients and 8 healthy donors. A total of 100 million to 110 million sorted cells were examined across all samples, and a strong correlation was observed between cell number per subset and RNA yield. Beyond this particular receptor, the publication reports: Because cDNA was sequenced instead of genomic DNA, activated cells with high expression could be over-represented, although the groups did not differ in activation or CD3 levels. In all four CD4+ subsets, TCRB CDR3 length was moderately but significantly shorter in type 1 diabetes patients. Only small numbers of individuals were included in the HLA sub-analyses, which left unresolved whether HLA type had any influence on TCRB rearrangement. Naive, central memory and regulatory TCRB repertoires appeared to be more similar among patients than among healthy donors. Shorter templates might have been favored by PCR, but patient and control samples were amplified and corrected together, so both groups would have been affected equally by any skew. Patients with type 1 diabetes made fewer insertions and deleted more nucleotides at VDJ recombination sites, implying thymic rearrangement abnormalities.

A single peripheral blood draw of 90 to 150 mL on average was collected from each donor into heparinised tubes. A BD FACSAria II and a panel including CD45RO, CCR7, CD25, CD127, CD95 and CD27 were used to sort naive, central memory, regulatory and stem cell-like memory CD4+ T cells. A purity above 95% was achieved for all sorted populations. PBMCs were isolated immediately by Lymphoprep density gradient centrifugation and stained directly without culture. So that batch effects would be minimized, each experiment stained and sorted samples in pairs, pairing one healthy donor with one patient. Taken from the germline V gene, the CDR1 and CDR2 loops are ENHRY and SYGVKD. Taken from cysteine to phenylalanine, the CDR3 has 14 residues. Here the CDR3 DNA is all that survives: 42 bases in frame from base 1. V is reduced by 7 bases and J by 0 bases, leaving a spacing of 13 bases between them. The entire isolated RNA was reverse transcribed using the High Capacity cDNA Reverse Transcription Kit, and thus expressed TCRB transcripts were sequenced. Naive, central memory and regulatory T cell samples underwent deep immunoSEQ sequencing, averaging around 3.6 million total reads per sample. After sorted cells were lysed in RLT buffer, RNA was extracted with DNase-treated RNeasy Micro or Mini kits, with the choice depending on cell number. Each cell subset was processed on its own to prevent cross-contamination, while patient and healthy donor samples were processed together. The immunoSEQ multiplex PCR was used to amplify TCRB sequences from cDNA, yielding 87-bp fragments that span the CDR3 region. Amplicons were sequenced on the Illumina HiSeq platform. The study's processing was this. Synthetic template baselines were used to correct PCR bias computationally, reads within Hamming distance 2 were collapsed together, and singletons that could not be merged were discarded. Reads were aligned against IMGT to assign V, D and J genes, CDR3 length and insertions or deletions at six rearrangement sites. Within each subset, clonotype counts were normalized to sorted cell number, and only after that were true diversity and Gini coefficients computed with the tcR R package. Repertoire sharing was quantified using the overlap coefficient calculated on TCRB nucleotide sequences. Here the immuneACCESS table is served through TCRdb, limited to in-frame sequences with V and J called. Missing clones are a known gap in these copies; in checked studies unresolved V genes cover under half, and the rest lacks a known reason. The DNA was the basis for D and trimming; V, J and clone size are from that table. The sample yields about 390,000 clones; roughly 9.8% were counted once. The ten largest clonotypes hold about 0.63% of the sample.

This TCR came from a young man with type 1 diabetes. Material: central memory CD4+ T cells from blood. This sequence uses TRBV10-3 and TRBJ2-7; the D gene is possibly TRBD1 or TRBD2, each agreeing over 5 bases. The sequenced DNA is TGTGCCATCAACTCCGGGACCGCCTCCTACGAGCAGTACTTC. It translates to CAINSGTASYEQYF.